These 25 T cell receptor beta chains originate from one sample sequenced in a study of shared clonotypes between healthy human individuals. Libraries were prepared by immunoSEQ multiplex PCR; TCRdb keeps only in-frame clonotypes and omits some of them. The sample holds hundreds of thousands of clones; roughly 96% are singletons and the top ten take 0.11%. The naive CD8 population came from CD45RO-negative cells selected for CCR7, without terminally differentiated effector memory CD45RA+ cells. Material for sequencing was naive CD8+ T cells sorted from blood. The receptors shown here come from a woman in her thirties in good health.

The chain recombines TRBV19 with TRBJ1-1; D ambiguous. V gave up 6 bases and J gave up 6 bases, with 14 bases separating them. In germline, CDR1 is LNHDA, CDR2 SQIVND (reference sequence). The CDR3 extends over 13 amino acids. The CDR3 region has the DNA TGTGCCAGTAGCAAAGCCTTCATCCCTGAAGCTTTCTTT. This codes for CASSKAFIPEAFF.

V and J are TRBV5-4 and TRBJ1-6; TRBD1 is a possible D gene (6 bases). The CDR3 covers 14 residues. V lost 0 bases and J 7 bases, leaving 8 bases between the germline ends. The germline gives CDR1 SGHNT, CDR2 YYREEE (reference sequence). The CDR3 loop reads CASSLGQVNSPLHF. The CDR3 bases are TGTGCCAGCAGCTTGGGACAGGTCAATTCACCCCTCCACTTT. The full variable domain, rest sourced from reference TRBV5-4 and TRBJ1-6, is ETGVTQSPTHLIKTRGQQVTLRCSSQSGHNTVSWYQQALGQGPQFIFQYYREEENGRGNFPPRFSGLQFPNYSSELNVNALELDDSALYLCASSLGQVNSPLHFGNGTRLTVT.

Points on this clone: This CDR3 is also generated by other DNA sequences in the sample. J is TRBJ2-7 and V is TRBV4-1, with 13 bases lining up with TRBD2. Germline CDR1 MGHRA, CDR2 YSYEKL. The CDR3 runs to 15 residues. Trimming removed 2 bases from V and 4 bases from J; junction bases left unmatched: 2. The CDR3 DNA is TGCGCCAGCAGCCAACGGACTAGCGGGAGTTACGAGCAGTACTTC. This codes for CASSQRTSGSYEQYF.

The CDR3 region has the DNA TGTGCCAGCAGCAGGACAGGGGGCGGCGAGCAGTACTTC. Translation: CASSRTGGGEQYF. The chain combines TRBV5-4 with TRBJ2-7, with 11 bases aligning to TRBD1. Germline V gene sequence: CDR1 SGHNT, CDR2 YYREEE (reference sequence). The CDR3 covers 13 residues. After removal of 4 bases from V and 6 bases from J, the junction contained 3 bases not matched to a gene.

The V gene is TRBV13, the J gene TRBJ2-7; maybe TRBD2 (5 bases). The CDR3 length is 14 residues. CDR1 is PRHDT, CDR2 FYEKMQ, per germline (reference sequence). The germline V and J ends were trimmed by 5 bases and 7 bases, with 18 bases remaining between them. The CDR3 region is CASSRNPSTGEQYF. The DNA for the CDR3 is TGTGCCAGCAGCAGAAACCCTAGCACGGGGGAGCAGTACTTC. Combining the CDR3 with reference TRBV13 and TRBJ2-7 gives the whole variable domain AAGVIQSPRHLIKEKRETATLKCYPIPRHDTVYWYQQGPGQDPQFLISFYEKMQSDKGSIPDRFSAQQFSDYHSELNMSSLELGDSALYFCASSRNPSTGEQYFGPGTRLTVT.

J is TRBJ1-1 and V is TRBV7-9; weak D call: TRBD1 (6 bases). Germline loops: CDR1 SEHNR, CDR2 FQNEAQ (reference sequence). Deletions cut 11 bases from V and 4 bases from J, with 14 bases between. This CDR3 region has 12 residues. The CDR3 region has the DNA TGTGCCGGCCTTCGAGGGGGCACTGAAGCTTTCTTT. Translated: CAGLRGGTEAFF.

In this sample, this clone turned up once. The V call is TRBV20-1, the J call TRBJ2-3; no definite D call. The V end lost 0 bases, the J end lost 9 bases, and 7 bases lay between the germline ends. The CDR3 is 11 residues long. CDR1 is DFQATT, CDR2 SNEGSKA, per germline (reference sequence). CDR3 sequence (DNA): TGCAGTGCTAGAGAGGTGGGGACGCAGTATTTT. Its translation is CSAREVGTQYF.

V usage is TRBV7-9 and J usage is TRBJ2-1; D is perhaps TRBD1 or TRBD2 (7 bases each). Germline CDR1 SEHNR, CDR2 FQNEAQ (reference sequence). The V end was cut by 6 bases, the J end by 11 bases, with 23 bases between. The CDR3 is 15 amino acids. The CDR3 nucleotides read TGTGCCAGCAGTTCTCAGGGGGATAGAAGCGGGAAGCAGTTCTTC. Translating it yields CASSSQGDRSGKQFF.

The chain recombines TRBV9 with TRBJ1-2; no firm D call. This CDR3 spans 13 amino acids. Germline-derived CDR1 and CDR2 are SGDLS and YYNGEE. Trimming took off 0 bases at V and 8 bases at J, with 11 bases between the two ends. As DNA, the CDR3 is TGTGCCAGCAGCGTAGCTTCTAGTTCGGGCTACACCTTC. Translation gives CASSVASSSGYTF.

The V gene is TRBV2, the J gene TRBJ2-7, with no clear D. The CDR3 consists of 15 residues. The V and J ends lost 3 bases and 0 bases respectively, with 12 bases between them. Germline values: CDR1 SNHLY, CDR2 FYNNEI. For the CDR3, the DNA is TGTGCCAGCAGTGAGGCGGATCTAAGCTCCTACGAGCAGTACTTC. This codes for CASSEADLSSYEQYF.

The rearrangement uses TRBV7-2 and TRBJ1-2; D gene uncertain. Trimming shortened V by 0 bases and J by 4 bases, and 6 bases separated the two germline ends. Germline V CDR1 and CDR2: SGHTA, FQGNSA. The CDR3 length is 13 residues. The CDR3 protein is CASSLAEAYGYTF. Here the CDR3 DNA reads TGTGCCAGCAGCTTAGCCGAAGCCTATGGCTACACCTTC.

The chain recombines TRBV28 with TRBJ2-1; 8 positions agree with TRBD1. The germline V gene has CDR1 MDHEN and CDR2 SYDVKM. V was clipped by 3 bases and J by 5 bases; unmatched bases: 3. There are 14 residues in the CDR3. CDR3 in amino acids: CASSFWGQDNEQFF. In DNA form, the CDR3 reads TGTGCCAGCAGTTTCTGGGGACAGGACAATGAGCAGTTCTTC.

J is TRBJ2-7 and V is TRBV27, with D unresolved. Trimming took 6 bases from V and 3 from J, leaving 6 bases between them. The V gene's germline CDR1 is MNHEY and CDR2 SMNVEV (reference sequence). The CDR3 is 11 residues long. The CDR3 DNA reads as TGTGCCAGCAGGTTAAACTACGAGCAGTACTTC. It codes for CASRLNYEQYF.

CDR3 protein: CASSLANWATNEKLFF. DNA of the CDR3: TGTGCCAGCAGCTTAGCTAACTGGGCAACTAATGAAAAACTGTTTTTT. The rearrangement uses TRBV7-9 and TRBJ1-4, with no clear D. Germline V gives CDR1 SEHNR, CDR2 FQNEAQ (reference sequence). This CDR3 has 16 amino acids. V lost 0 bases to trimming and J lost 0 bases, with 8 bases between them.

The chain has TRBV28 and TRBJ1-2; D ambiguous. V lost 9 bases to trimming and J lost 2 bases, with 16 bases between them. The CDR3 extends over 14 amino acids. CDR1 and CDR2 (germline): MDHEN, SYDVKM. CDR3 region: CASTYRAGNYGYTF. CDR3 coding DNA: TGTGCCAGTACCTACCGGGCGGGAAACTATGGCTACACCTTC.

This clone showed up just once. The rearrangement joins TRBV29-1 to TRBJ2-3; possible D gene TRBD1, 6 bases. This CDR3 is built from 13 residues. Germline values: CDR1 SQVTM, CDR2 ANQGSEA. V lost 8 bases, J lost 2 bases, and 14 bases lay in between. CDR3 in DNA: TGCAGCTATGGACAGTTAGACACAGATACGCAGTATTTT. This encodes CSYGQLDTDTQYF.

DNA of the CDR3: TGTGCCAGAAGCTTGGCGAGGGGGGGCTCCTACAATGAGCAGTTCTTC. This sequence encodes CARSLARGGSYNEQFF. The V call is TRBV5-3, the J call TRBJ2-1; weak D call: TRBD2 (7 bases). TRBV5-3 is flagged as an ORF with uncertain function. CDR3 length: 16 residues. The ends were cut back, 0 bases at V and 0 bases at J, with 10 bases in the middle.

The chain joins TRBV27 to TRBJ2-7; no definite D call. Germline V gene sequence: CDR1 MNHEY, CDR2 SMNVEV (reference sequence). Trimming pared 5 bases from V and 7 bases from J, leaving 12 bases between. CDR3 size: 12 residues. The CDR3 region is CASSTTVGEQYF. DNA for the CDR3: TGTGCCAGCAGTACTACGGTAGGGGAGCAGTACTTC.

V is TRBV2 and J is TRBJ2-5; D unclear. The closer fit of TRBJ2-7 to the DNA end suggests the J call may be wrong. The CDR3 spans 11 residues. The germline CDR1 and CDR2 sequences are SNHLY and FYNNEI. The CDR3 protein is CASSEYVEQYF. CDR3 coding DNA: TGTGCCAGCAGTGAATATGTCGAGCAGTACTTC.

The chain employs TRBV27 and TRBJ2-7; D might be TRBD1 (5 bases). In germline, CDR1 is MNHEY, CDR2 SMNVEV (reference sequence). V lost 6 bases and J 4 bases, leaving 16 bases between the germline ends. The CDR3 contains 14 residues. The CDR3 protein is CASSLGAVGYEQYF. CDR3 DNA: TGTGCCAGCAGCTTAGGGGCGGTTGGGTACGAGCAGTACTTC.

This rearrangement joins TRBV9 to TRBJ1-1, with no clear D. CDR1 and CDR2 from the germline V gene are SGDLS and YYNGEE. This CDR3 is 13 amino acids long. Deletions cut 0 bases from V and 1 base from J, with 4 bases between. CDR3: CASSVDQNTEAFF. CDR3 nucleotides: TGTGCCAGCAGCGTAGATCAGAACACTGAAGCTTTCTTT.

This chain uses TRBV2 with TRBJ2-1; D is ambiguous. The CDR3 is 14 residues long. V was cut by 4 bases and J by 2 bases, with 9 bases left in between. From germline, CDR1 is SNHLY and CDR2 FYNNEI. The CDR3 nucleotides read TGTGCCAGCAGTGCAAAGGGCCCCTACAATGAGCAGTTCTTC. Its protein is CASSAKGPYNEQFF.

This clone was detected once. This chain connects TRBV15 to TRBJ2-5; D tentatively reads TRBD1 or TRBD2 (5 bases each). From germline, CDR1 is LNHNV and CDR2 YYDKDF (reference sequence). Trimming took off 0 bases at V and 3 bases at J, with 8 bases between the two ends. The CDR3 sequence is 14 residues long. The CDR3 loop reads CATSRDLGEETQYF. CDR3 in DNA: TGTGCCACCAGCAGAGATCTGGGGGAAGAGACCCAGTACTTC.

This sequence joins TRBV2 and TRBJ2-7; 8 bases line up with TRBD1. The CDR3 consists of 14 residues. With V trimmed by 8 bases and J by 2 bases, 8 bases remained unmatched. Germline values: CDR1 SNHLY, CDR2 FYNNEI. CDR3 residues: CASHHRGRPYEQYF. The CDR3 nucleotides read TGTGCCAGCCATCACAGGGGGAGACCCTACGAGCAGTACTTC.

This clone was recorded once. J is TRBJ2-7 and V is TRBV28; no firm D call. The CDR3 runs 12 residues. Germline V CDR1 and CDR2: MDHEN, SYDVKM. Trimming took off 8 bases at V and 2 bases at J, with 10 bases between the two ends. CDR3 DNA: TGTGCCAGCGTCGGTCCAACCTACGAGCAGTACTTC. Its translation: CASVGPTYEQYF.